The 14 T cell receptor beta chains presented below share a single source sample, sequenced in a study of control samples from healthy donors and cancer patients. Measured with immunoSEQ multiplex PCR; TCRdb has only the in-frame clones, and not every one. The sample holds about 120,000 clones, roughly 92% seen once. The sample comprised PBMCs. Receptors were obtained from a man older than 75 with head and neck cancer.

The CDR3 DNA follows: TGTGCCAGCAGCCAAGATCTCAGGGGGGAGACCCAGTACTTC. Translated: CASSQDLRGETQYF. The gene calls are TRBV3-1 (or the pseudogene TRBV3-2) and TRBJ2-5; 7 bases map to TRBD1. The J segment lost 5 bases and the V segment lost 0 bases, leaving 3 bases of the junction unmatched. CDR1 is LGHDT, CDR2 YNNKEL, per germline (reference sequence). The CDR3 has 14 amino acids.

DNA for the CDR3: TGTGCCAGCAGTGAAACCGGGACTATAGGCGATACGCAGTATTTT. The encoded protein is CASSETGTIGDTQYF. The chain joins TRBV9 to TRBJ2-3; TRBD2 agrees at 7 bases. Trimming cost V 5 bases and J 6 bases; bases outside gene matches: 12. The CDR3 has 15 amino acids. CDR1 and CDR2 from the germline V gene are SGDLS and YYNGEE.

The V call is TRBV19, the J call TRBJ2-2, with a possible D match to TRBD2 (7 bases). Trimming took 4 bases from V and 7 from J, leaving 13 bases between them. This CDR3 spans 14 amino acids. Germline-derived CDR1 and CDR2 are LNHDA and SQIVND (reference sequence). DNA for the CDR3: TGTGCCAGTAGTACCAAAGGGGGGGTCGGGGAGCTGTTTTTT. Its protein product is CASSTKGGVGELFF. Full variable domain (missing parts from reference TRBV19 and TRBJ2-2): DGGITQSPKYLFRKEGQNVTLSCEQNLNHDAMYWYRQDPGQGLRLIYYSQIVNDFQKGDIAEGYSVSREKKESFPLTVTSAQKNPTAFYLCASSTKGGVGELFFGEGSRLTVL.

This CDR3 reads CASSAPGQDSGNTIYF. CDR3 nucleotides: TGCGCCAGCAGCGCACCCGGACAGGACTCTGGAAACACCATATATTTT. The V call is TRBV4-1, the J call TRBJ1-3; 7 nucleotides line up with TRBD1. V lost 5 bases to trimming and J lost 0 bases; unmatched junction nucleotides: 7. CDR3 length: 16 amino acids. Germline CDR1 reads MGHRA; CDR2 reads YSYEKL.

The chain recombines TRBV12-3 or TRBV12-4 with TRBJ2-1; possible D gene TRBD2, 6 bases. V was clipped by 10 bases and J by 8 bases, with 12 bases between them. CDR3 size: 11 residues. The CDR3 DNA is TGTGCCACCTCCCGGGGGTATGAGCAGTTCTTC. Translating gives CATSRGYEQFF.

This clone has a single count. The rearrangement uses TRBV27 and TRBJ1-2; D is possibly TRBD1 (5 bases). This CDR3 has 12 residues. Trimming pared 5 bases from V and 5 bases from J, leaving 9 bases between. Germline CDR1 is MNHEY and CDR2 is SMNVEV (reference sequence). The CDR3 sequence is CASSPGAYGYTF. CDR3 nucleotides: TGTGCCAGCAGTCCTGGGGCATATGGCTACACCTTC.

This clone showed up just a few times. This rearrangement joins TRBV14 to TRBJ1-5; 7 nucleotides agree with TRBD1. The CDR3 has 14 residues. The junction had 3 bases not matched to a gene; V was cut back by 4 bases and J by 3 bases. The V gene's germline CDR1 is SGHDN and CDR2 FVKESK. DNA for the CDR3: TGTGCCAGCAGCCCACAGGGGCACAATCAGCCCCAGCATTTT. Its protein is CASSPQGHNQPQHF.

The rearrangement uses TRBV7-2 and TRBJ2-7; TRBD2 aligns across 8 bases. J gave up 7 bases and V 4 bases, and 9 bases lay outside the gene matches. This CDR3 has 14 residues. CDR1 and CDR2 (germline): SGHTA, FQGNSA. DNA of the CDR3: TGTGCCAGCAGCTCAATAGCGGGACCTGGGGAGCAGTACTTC. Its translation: CASSSIAGPGEQYF.

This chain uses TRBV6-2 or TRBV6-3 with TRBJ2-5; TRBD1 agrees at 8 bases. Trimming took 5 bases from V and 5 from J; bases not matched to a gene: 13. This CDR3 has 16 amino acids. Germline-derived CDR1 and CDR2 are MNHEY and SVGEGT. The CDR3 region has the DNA TGTGCCAGCAGTACCCAGACAGGACAGGGATGGGAGACCCAGTACTTC. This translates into CASSTQTGQGWETQYF.

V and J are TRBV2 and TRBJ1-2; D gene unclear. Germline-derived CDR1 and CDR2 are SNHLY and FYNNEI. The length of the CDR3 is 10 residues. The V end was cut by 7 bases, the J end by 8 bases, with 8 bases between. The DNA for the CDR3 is TGTGCCAGCACCAGTCAGGGCTACACCTTC. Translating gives CASTSQGYTF.

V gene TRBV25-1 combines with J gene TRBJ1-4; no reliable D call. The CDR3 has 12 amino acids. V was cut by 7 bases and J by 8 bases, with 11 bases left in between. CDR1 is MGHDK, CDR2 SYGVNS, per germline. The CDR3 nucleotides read TGTGCCAGCACCAACGCTGGCGAAAAACTGTTTTTT. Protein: CASTNAGEKLFF.

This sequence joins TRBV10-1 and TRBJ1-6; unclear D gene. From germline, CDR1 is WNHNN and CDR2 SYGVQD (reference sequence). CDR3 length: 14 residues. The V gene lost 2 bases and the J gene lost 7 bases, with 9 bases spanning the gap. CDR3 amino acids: CASSEKWRNSPLHF. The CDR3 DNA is TGCGCCAGCAGTGAGAAGTGGCGAAATTCACCCCTCCACTTT.

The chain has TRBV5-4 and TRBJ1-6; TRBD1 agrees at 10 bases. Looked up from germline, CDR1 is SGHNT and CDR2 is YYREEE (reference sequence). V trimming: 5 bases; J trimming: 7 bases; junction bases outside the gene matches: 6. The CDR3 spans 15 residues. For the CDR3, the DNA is TGTGCCAGCAGATCCCGGACAGGGGGGAATTCACCCCTCCACTTT. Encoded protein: CASRSRTGGNSPLHF.

CDR3 DNA: TGTGCCAGCAGCGCCTATGACAGGATTTCCAATGAGCAGTTCTTC. This sequence encodes CASSAYDRISNEQFF. The chain recombines TRBV9 with TRBJ2-1; possible D gene TRBD1, 6 bases. The germline V and J ends were trimmed by 3 bases and 6 bases, with 16 bases remaining between them. The CDR3 totals 15 residues. CDR1 and CDR2 (germline): SGDLS, YYNGEE.